This TCR beta chain was sequenced in a study of identical twins. Via MiXCR, TCRdb re-called the 5' RACE reads, giving one row per CDR3 protein. Of about 690,000 distinct CDR3 sequences in the sample, approximately 6% are singletons; the top ten hold about 2%. This clonotype was seen more than once but under ten times. Per the germline V gene, CDR1 is SQVTM and CDR2 is ANQGSEA. The CDR3 has 15 amino acids. The V and J ends lost 4 bases and 4 bases, in that order; junction bases with no gene match: 12. The source material was naive T cells sorted from blood. This chain links TRBV29-1 with TRBJ2-7; 8 bases are shared with TRBD2. The clonotype was recovered from a man aged 18 to 30 in good health. In DNA form, the CDR3 reads TGCAGCGTTGTAGCGGGGCAGACTGAGTTTTACGAGCAGTACTTC. This encodes CSVVAGQTEFYEQYF.